The 22 T cell receptor beta chains below were found in one sample sequenced in a study of T and B cells in COVID-19 patients. BIOMED2 TRB-A/B primer pools were used in multiplex TRB PCR. From the multiplex PCR reads, TCRdb called clonotypes with MiXCR, one entry per CDR3 protein. Of roughly 7,000 distinct CDR3 sequences in the sample, under 35% were seen once. TRB was amplified from about 250-500 ng of blood genomic DNA. The sequenced material came from blood. The receptors derive from a human donor with active COVID-19.

The chain combines TRBV19 with TRBJ1-2; D is ambiguous. Trimming took 0 bases from V and 7 from J, leaving 6 bases between them. CDR3 length equals 12 residues. The V gene's germline CDR1 is LNHDA and CDR2 SQIVND (reference sequence). CDR3 DNA: TGTGCCAGTAGTATAGATCGGAGTGGCTACACCTTC. Translated: CASSIDRSGYTF.

This clonotype is medium-sized within its sample. The chain carries TRBV19 and TRBJ2-3; D may be TRBD1 or TRBD2 (6 bases each). Germline V gene sequence: CDR1 LNHDA, CDR2 SQIVND (reference sequence). This CDR3 has 15 residues. With 7 bases removed from V and 3 bases from J, the gap between germline ends came to 17 bases. The CDR3 sequence: CASTYLGGGTDTQYF. The CDR3 DNA reads TGTGCCAGTACCTACCTAGGGGGAGGAACAGATACGCAGTATTTT. The full variable domain, with the rest looked up from reference TRBV19 and TRBJ2-3, is DGGITQSPKYLFRKEGQNVTLSCEQNLNHDAMYWYRQDPGQGLRLIYYSQIVNDFQKGDIAEGYSVSREKKESFPLTVTSAQKNPTAFYLCASTYLGGGTDTQYFGPGTRLTVL.

This clonotype turned up a few times. The V gene is TRBV12-3 or TRBV12-4, the J gene TRBJ1-2, with D unclear. With 5 bases removed from V and 0 bases from J, the gap between germline ends came to 7 bases. The CDR3 totals 13 residues. The CDR3 DNA sequence: TGTGCCAGCAGTCCGGACCCTAACTATGGCTACACCTTC. Residues: CASSPDPNYGYTF.

This clonotype was observed a handful of times. V and J are TRBV12-3 or TRBV12-4 and TRBJ1-2; weak D call: TRBD1 (5 bases). V was trimmed by 3 bases and J by 7 bases, leaving 21 bases between them. The CDR3 is 16 residues long. CDR3 amino acids: CASSFSWSRDGGGYTF. In DNA, the CDR3 is TGTGCCAGCAGTTTTTCGTGGAGTCGGGATGGGGGTGGCTACACCTTC.

This clonotype was seen a few times. The V gene is TRBV6-1, the J gene TRBJ2-1; 7 bases map to TRBD2. This CDR3 comprises 13 residues. From germline, CDR1 is MNHNS and CDR2 SASEGT. V was clipped by 8 bases and J by 7 bases; unmatched bases: 8. Here the CDR3 reads CASHPTSRNEQFF. CDR3 nucleotides: TGTGCCAGCCATCCGACTAGCAGGAATGAGCAGTTCTTC.

This clonotype was detected a few times. At one end the junction does not follow the germline gene, possibly because of a read error. The rearrangement uses TRBV6-2 or TRBV6-3 and TRBJ2-7; TRBD2 matches at 8 bases. CDR1 is MNHEY and CDR2 is SVGEGT in the germline V gene. The CDR3 covers 16 residues. The CDR3 region is CASRQPPGGGSNEQYF. CDR3 DNA: TGTGCCAGCAGGCAACCCCCGGGGGGGGGCTCCAACGAGCAGTACTTC.

The CDR3 here is CASSLSSEHRTDTQYF. For the CDR3, the DNA is TGTGCCAGCAGCTTGAGTAGCGAGCACCGCACAGATACGCAGTATTTT. V is TRBV5-6 and J is TRBJ2-3; D is possibly TRBD2 (5 bases). The CDR3 contains 16 residues. CDR1 and CDR2 (germline): SGHDT, YYEEEE. V was clipped by 1 base and J by 1 base, with 13 bases between them.

This clonotype was seen more than once but under ten times. CDR3 bases: TGTGCCAGCAAGAGGGAATCCGCTAACTATGGCTACACCTTC. Translated: CASKRESANYGYTF. The V and J genes are TRBV27 and TRBJ1-2; D not certain. V gave up 7 bases and J gave up 0 bases, with 12 bases separating them. In germline, CDR1 is MNHEY, CDR2 SMNVEV (reference sequence). This CDR3 has 14 residues.

The table lists this clonotype with a few counts. The chain uses TRBV10-1 and TRBJ1-1, with D tentatively TRBD1 (6 bases). The CDR3 spans 13 residues. Per germline, CDR1 WNHNN and CDR2 SYGVQD (reference sequence). V was clipped by 6 bases and J by 0 bases, with 8 bases between them. Written as DNA, the CDR3 is TGCGCCAGCAGACAGGGATTGAACACTGAAGCTTTCTTT. This codes for CASRQGLNTEAFF.

Comments on this clonotype: The junction does not match germline at one end; this may be a read error. The chain combines TRBV5-6 with TRBJ2-3, with 7 bases identical to TRBD1. The CDR3 is 16 amino acids. The germline CDR1 and CDR2 sequences are SGHDT and YYEEEE. The CDR3 DNA reads as TGCGCCAGCAGCTTGGGCCACAGGGGCGGCACAGATACGCAGTATTTT. It encodes CASSLGHRGGTDTQYF.

This chain connects TRBV19 to TRBJ2-1; 9 bases fit TRBD1. Germline V CDR1 and CDR2: LNHDA, SQIVND (reference sequence). V lost 6 bases, J lost 6 bases, and 6 bases stayed unmatched. CDR3 size: 14 residues. CDR3 loop: CASRGTGYGNEQFF. CDR3 DNA sequence: TGTGCCAGTAGGGGGACAGGGTACGGCAATGAGCAGTTCTTC.

The chain is built from TRBV20-1 and TRBJ2-7; the match to TRBD1 covers 8 bases. V lost 5 bases to trimming and J lost 6 bases; unmatched junction nucleotides: 9. The V gene's germline CDR1 is DFQATT and CDR2 SNEGSKA (reference sequence). The CDR3 length is 13 residues. The CDR3 reads CSARYRGSREQYF. CDR3 nucleotide sequence: TGCAGTGCTCGTTACAGGGGGAGTCGCGAGCAGTACTTC.

As regards this clonotype: This may stem from a read error, because a much larger clone lies one nucleotide away. The gene calls are TRBV5-6 and TRBJ1-6, with TRBD1 matching over 7 bases. The CDR3 runs to 16 residues. Germline assignment: CDR1 SGHDT and CDR2 YYEEEE. This chain's CDR3 is CASSLDGRGNNSPLDF. In DNA, the CDR3 is TGTGCCAGCAGCTTGGACGGCAGGGGGAACAATTCACCCCTCGACTTT.

V usage is TRBV5-1 and J usage is TRBJ2-2, with TRBD2 identical over 9 bases. The J segment lost 0 bases and the V segment lost 3 bases, leaving 3 bases of the junction unmatched. The CDR3 is made up of 16 amino acids. Germline V gene sequence: CDR1 SGHRS, CDR2 YFSETQ. DNA for the CDR3: TGCGCCAGCAGCTACAGCGGGGGGCCGAACACCGGGGAGCTGTTTTTT. Translation gives CASSYSGGPNTGELFF.

This chain joins TRBV6-5 and TRBJ1-2; TRBD1 might be the D (5 bases). The germline V gene has CDR1 MNHEY and CDR2 SVGAGI. The length of the CDR3 is 15 residues. V was trimmed by 5 bases and J by 5 bases, leaving 18 bases between them. This CDR3 is CASSQPGRLPYGYTF. CDR3 in DNA: TGTGCCAGCAGTCAGCCGGGACGGTTGCCTTATGGCTACACCTTC.

The rearrangement uses TRBV7-2 and TRBJ2-3; the D is unclear. Germline V gene sequence: CDR1 SGHTA, CDR2 FQGNSA. The CDR3 runs 12 residues. The V and J ends lost 5 bases and 6 bases respectively, with 9 bases between them. The CDR3 DNA follows: TGTGCCAGCAGCGTTGTTAAGGATACGCAGTATTTT. It codes for CASSVVKDTQYF.

The chain uses TRBV5-1 and TRBJ2-2; 7 nucleotides agree with TRBD1. Germline assignment: CDR1 SGHRS and CDR2 YFSETQ. The CDR3 is made up of 14 amino acids. Germline trimming cut 1 base from V and 8 bases from J; bases unmatched to any gene: 5. The DNA for the CDR3 is TGCGCCAGCAGCTTGAACAGGGGCGCTGGGGAGCTGTTTTTT. Amino acids: CASSLNRGAGELFF.

Remarks on this clonotype: A much more abundant neighbour one base away suggests this may be a read error. The gene calls are TRBV5-6 and TRBJ2-1, with D possibly matching TRBD2 (6 bases). Germline lookup yields CDR1 SGHDT and CDR2 YYEEEE. The CDR3 sequence is 16 residues long. CDR3 residues: CVSSLPSRGRYNEQFF. As DNA, the CDR3 is TGTGTCAGCAGCTTGCCTTCTCGGGGGAGGTACAATGAGCAGTTCTTC.

The V and J genes are TRBV5-6 and TRBJ1-2; TRBD1 is a possible D gene (5 bases). Germline V CDR1 and CDR2: SGHDT, YYEEEE. The CDR3 sequence is 13 residues long. The V and J ends lost 0 bases and 6 bases respectively, with 9 bases between them. The CDR3 here is CASSLGRDNGYTF. CDR3 coding DNA: TGTGCCAGCAGCTTGGGCAGGGATAATGGCTACACCTTC.

The chain uses TRBV5-5 and TRBJ2-1, with 10 positions matching TRBD2. Germline CDR1 reads SGHKS; CDR2 reads YYEKEE (reference sequence). The trim removed 5 bases at V and 4 bases at J, leaving 6 bases unmatched. CDR3 size: 15 residues. The DNA of the CDR3 is TGTGCCAGCAGGACGGGACTAGCGACGTACAATGAGCAGTTCTTC. Residues: CASRTGLATYNEQFF.

This clonotype was found a few times. The chain has TRBV5-3 and TRBJ2-1; 9 bases align to TRBD1. TRBV5-3 has ORF status, its function being uncertain. V lost 2 bases and J lost 4; bases outside the gene matches: 16. The CDR3 runs to 19 residues. CDR3 nucleotide sequence: TGTGCCAGAAGCTTATCCCGCCCCCCCGGGACAGGGTCTTACAATGAGCAGTTCTTC. It encodes CARSLSRPPGTGSYNEQFF.

This clonotype is medium-sized (0.01 to 0.1%) in the sample. V is TRBV6-6 and J is TRBJ2-7; D might be TRBD1 or TRBD2, each matching 6 bases. The CDR3 length is 14 residues. The germline gives CDR1 MNHNY, CDR2 SVGAGI (reference sequence). V was cut by 6 bases and J by 4 bases, with 16 bases left in between. CDR3 amino acids: CASRPGDSHYEQYV. The CDR3 DNA follows: TGTGCCAGCAGGCCAGGGGACTCCCATTACGAGCAGTACGTC.